This T cell receptor (beta chain) emerged from a study of shared clonotypes between healthy human individuals. Study in general: Donors had three CD4 naive, three CD4 memory, two CD8 naive and one CD8 memory plate apiece.

Each subset's genomic DNA was split evenly across several immunoSEQ plates. Data came from immunoSEQ multiplex PCR; TCRdb stores just in-frame clones and leaves some out. Altogether around 600,000 clones are present, approximately 97% being singletons, with the ten largest covering approximately 0.057%. The CDR3 covers 13 residues. Germline lookup yields CDR1 SEHNR and CDR2 FQNEAQ (reference sequence). Trimming cost V 0 bases and J 2 bases, with 4 bases left between them. This sequence originates from a woman aged 30 to 39 in good health. Sample: naive CD4+ T cells sorted from blood. The sample's subset: CD45RA+ positively selected. The rearrangement joins TRBV7-9 to TRBJ1-1; D gene uncertain. The CDR3 bases are TGTGCCAGCAGCTTAGCGATCAACACTGAAGCTTTCTTT. This gives the protein CASSLAINTEAFF.